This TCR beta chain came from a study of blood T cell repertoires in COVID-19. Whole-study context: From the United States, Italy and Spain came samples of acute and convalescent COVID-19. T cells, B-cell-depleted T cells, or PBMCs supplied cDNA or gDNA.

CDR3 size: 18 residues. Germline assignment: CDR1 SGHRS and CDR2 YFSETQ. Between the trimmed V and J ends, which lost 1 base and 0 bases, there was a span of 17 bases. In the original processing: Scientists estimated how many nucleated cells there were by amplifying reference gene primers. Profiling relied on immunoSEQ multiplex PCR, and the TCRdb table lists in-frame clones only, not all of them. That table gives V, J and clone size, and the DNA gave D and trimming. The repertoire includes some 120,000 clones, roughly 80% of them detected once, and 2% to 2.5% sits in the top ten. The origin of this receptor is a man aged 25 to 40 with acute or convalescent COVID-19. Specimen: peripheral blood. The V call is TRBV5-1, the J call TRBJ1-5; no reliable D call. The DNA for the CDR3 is TGCGCCAGCAGCTTGAGAAGCCCTACAGAGTATAGCAATCAGCCCCAGCATTTT. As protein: CASSLRSPTEYSNQPQHF.